This T cell receptor (beta chain) was sequenced for a study of blood T cell repertoires in COVID-19. V lost 2 bases and J 1 base, leaving 17 bases between the germline ends. Looked up from germline, CDR1 is MNHNS and CDR2 is SASEGT. This CDR3 is 17 amino acids long. Sequencing was performed with immunoSEQ multiplex PCR; in TCRdb, only in-frame clones are kept and a portion is missing. The sample holds a few hundred thousand clones, over 80% seen once. The chain employs TRBV6-1 and TRBJ2-5, with D hard to call. The TCR comes from a woman aged 40 to 50 who had been exposed to COVID-19. The sequenced material came from PBMCs or T cells enriched from blood (not recorded which). The CDR3 sequence: CASSESPPGSFQETQYF. CDR3 nucleotides: TGTGCCAGCAGTGAATCCCCCCCCGGTAGTTTCCAAGAGACCCAGTACTTC.